Detailed here is one T cell receptor (beta chain). The record originates from a study of shared clonotypes between healthy human individuals. With 2 bases removed from V and 3 bases from J, the gap between germline ends came to 12 bases. This CDR3 contains 14 residues. CDR1 is SGDLS and CDR2 is YYNGEE in the germline V gene. Evenly divided among several immunoSEQ plates was the genomic DNA of each subset. Sequencing used immunoSEQ multiplex PCR; TCRdb keeps in-frame clones, though not all of them. The table shows roughly 1.4 million clones, with 97% to 99% occurring only once. This clonotype was sampled from a man under 40 in good health. The gene calls are TRBV9 and TRBJ2-7; D not resolved. Sequencing was carried out using naive CD4+ T cells sorted from blood. Described subset: CD45RA+ positively selected. CDR3 sequence (DNA): TGTGCCAGCAGCGTCACCACGACAAGCTACGAGCAGTACTTC. Amino acids: CASSVTTTSYEQYF.